Following are 15 T cell receptor beta chains from one sample sequenced in a study of cytomegalovirus exposure and HLA in healthy donors. The PCR was carried out with 60 Vbeta primers and 13 Jbeta primers. TCRdb keeps only in-frame clones here, not all; method: immunoSEQ multiplex PCR. Of 250,000 or so clones in the sample, around 90% were seen once. The material sequenced was PBMCs. These receptors were obtained from a girl aged 2 to 9 in good health and CMV-seronegative.

The chain links TRBV27 to TRBJ2-1, with 7 nucleotides matching TRBD1. The germline gives CDR1 MNHEY, CDR2 SMNVEV (reference sequence). The CDR3 totals 15 residues. V lost 5 bases, J lost 5 bases, and 9 bases stayed unmatched. The CDR3 spells CASSDRAYGDNEQFF. The CDR3 nucleotides are TGTGCCAGCAGTGACAGGGCCTATGGGGACAATGAGCAGTTCTTC.

The CDR3 is CAFSPNRATNEKLFF. CDR3 sequence (DNA): TGTGCCTTTTCACCAAATCGAGCAACTAATGAAAAACTGTTTTTT. This chain links TRBV30 with TRBJ1-4; D remains unclear. The CDR3 loop spans 15 amino acids. The V gene lost 7 bases and the J gene lost 0 bases, with 15 bases spanning the gap. The germline V gene has CDR1 GTSNPN and CDR2 SVGIG (reference sequence).

V gene TRBV4-1 combines with J gene TRBJ2-1; TRBD2 agrees at 10 bases. V trimming: 0 bases; J trimming: 4 bases; junction bases outside the gene matches: 9. CDR1 and CDR2 from the germline V gene are MGHRA and YSYEKL. The CDR3 sequence is 18 residues long. CDR3 DNA sequence: TGCGCCAGCAGCCAAGAGTCGGCTAGCGGGGGCCCATACAATGAGCAGTTCTTC. Translated: CASSQESASGGPYNEQFF.

The V call is TRBV6-6, the J call TRBJ1-1; 10 bases map to TRBD1. Losses at the gene ends were 0 bases for V and 7 bases for J; bases not matched to a gene: 2. The CDR3 extends over 14 amino acids. CDR1 MNHNY and CDR2 SVGAGI come from the germline V gene (reference sequence). The CDR3 loop is CASSYSGQGYEAFF. As DNA, the CDR3 is TGTGCCAGCAGTTACTCGGGACAGGGGTATGAAGCTTTCTTT.

The V and J genes are TRBV7-2 and TRBJ2-3, with TRBD2 matching over 13 bases. V dropped 5 bases and J dropped 6; count of bases not matched to a gene: 11. The CDR3 spans 17 residues. Per the germline V gene, CDR1 is SGHTA and CDR2 is FQGNSA. Here the CDR3 DNA reads TGTGCCAGCAGCAAACGACTAGCGGGAGGCACTCGCGATACGCAGTATTTT. This encodes CASSKRLAGGTRDTQYF.

The V and J genes are TRBV6-7 and TRBJ2-3, with 10 bases lining up with TRBD2. TRBV6-7 is assigned to the ORF class and has an uncertain function. The V gene end was trimmed by 2 bases and the J gene end by 4 bases; junction bases not matched to a gene: 6. The CDR3 length is 16 residues. CDR3 sequence reads: CASSYKAGGPPDTQYF. The CDR3 bases are TGTGCCAGCAGTTACAAAGCGGGAGGGCCTCCAGATACGCAGTATTTT.

The CDR3 loop is CASKWEQGTYNEQFF. In nucleotides, the CDR3 is TGTGCCAGCAAGTGGGAGCAGGGGACCTACAATGAGCAGTTCTTC. The chain combines TRBV6-1 with TRBJ2-1; a weak D match, TRBD1 (6 bases). The ends were cut back, 7 bases at V and 2 bases at J, with 15 bases in the middle. This CDR3 contains 15 residues. The germline gives CDR1 MNHNS, CDR2 SASEGT.

The gene calls are TRBV7-9 and TRBJ2-1; 9 nucleotides align to TRBD2. CDR3 length: 16 amino acids. Germline values: CDR1 SEHNR, CDR2 FQNEAQ (reference sequence). The ends lost 0 bases at V and 5 bases at J; junction bases unmatched: 5. The CDR3 reads CASSLARLADDNEQFF. The CDR3 region has the DNA TGTGCCAGCAGCTTAGCAAGACTAGCGGACGACAATGAGCAGTTCTTC.

This clone appeared a few times. The junction differs from germline at one of its ends, possibly a read error. Other DNA sequences from this sample encode an identical CDR3 as well. This chain uses TRBV5-1 with TRBJ2-3, with 10 bases that match TRBD1. Germline V CDR1 and CDR2: SGHRS, YFSETQ. The CDR3 is made up of 14 amino acids. The CDR3 protein is CASSLDRGTDTQYF. Here the CDR3 DNA reads TGCGCCAGCAGTTTGGACAGGGGGACAGATACGCAGTATTTT.

CDR3 loop: CASSPDNGQVTGELFF. The CDR3 DNA sequence: TGTGCCAGTAGTCCCGACAACGGACAGGTAACCGGGGAGCTGTTTTTT. The genes are TRBV19 and TRBJ2-2, with TRBD1 matching over 7 bases. The CDR3 has 16 residues. After removal of 5 bases from V and 5 bases from J, the junction contained 11 bases not matched to a gene. In germline, CDR1 is LNHDA, CDR2 SQIVND (reference sequence).

The chain is built from TRBV7-9 and TRBJ2-7, with TRBD1 matching 7 bases. There are 14 residues in the CDR3. Germline V lookup: CDR1 SEHNR, CDR2 FQNEAQ (reference sequence). V lost 5 bases and J lost 2; bases outside the gene matches: 6. Written as DNA, the CDR3 is TGTGCCAGCAGCCCCGGGACAGACCCCTACGAGCAGTACTTC. It codes for CASSPGTDPYEQYF.

V gene TRBV5-1 combines with J gene TRBJ1-4, with D maybe TRBD1 (5 bases). Trimming removed 3 bases at V and 2 bases at J, with 14 bases between. The germline gives CDR1 SGHRS, CDR2 YFSETQ. This CDR3 comprises 16 residues. The CDR3 spells CASSSDPRGTNEKLFF. CDR3 sequence (DNA): TGCGCCAGCAGCTCGGACCCCCGGGGGACTAATGAAAAACTGTTTTTT. Full variable domain (remainder filled in from reference TRBV5-1 and TRBJ1-4): KAGVTQTPRYLIKTRGQQVTLSCSPISGHRSVSWYQQTPGQGLQFLFEYFSETQRNKGNFPGRFSGRQFSNSRSEMNVSTLELGDSALYLCASSSDPRGTNEKLFFGSGTQLSVL.

The rearrangement uses TRBV7-9 and TRBJ1-3; D perhaps matches TRBD1 (6 bases). Germline V gene sequence: CDR1 SEHNR, CDR2 FQNEAQ (reference sequence). Trimming took 4 bases from V and 7 from J, leaving 20 bases between them. The CDR3 length is 16 residues. The CDR3 DNA sequence: TGTGCCAGCAGCTCTCAGGGCCCTTGGGGGCGGAACACCATATATTTT. Protein product: CASSSQGPWGRNTIYF. The entire variable domain, with the rest obtained from reference TRBV7-9 and TRBJ1-3, is as follows: DTGVSQNPRHKITKRGQNVTFRCDPISEHNRLYWYRQTLGQGPEFLTYFQNEAQLEKSRLLSDRFSAERPKGSFSTLEIQRTEQGDSAMYLCASSSQGPWGRNTIYFGEGSWLTVV.

The chain couples TRBV5-8 to TRBJ2-7, with D possibly being TRBD2 (6 bases). V lost 1 base, J lost 3 bases, and 14 bases lay in between. The CDR3 sequence is 15 residues long. Germline V CDR1 and CDR2: SGHTS, YDEGEE. CDR3 region: CASSLSGGKSYEQYF. As DNA, the CDR3 is TGTGCCAGCAGCTTGTCCGGCGGGAAGAGCTACGAGCAGTACTTC.

The chain has TRBV29-1 and TRBJ1-1; D remains ambiguous. Germline V gene lookup returns CDR1 SQVTM and CDR2 ANQGSEA. V lost 0 bases to trimming and J lost 4 bases, with 18 bases between them. The CDR3 covers 16 residues. CDR3 sequence: CSVEDRRTDGGTEAFF. CDR3 nucleotides: TGCAGCGTTGAAGACAGGCGAACAGACGGAGGCACTGAAGCTTTCTTT.